Here is one T cell receptor beta chain with its context. Its matching antigen is unknown. This sample is drawn from a study of T cells in Graves' hyperthyroidism and ophthalmopathy. General study results and limits: Most clonotypes expanded in thyroid above 0.001 were likewise present in blood.

RNA transcripts provided the source from which TCR beta CDR3 regions were amplified. A set of HTBI primers served as the primers for a first-round RT-PCR of the TCR CDR3. TCRdb fed the multiplex PCR reads into MiXCR, producing one record per CDR3 protein. The table shows a few hundred thousand distinct CDR3 sequences, with roughly an eighth occurring only once. Calling Graves' hyperthyroidism stable meant ophthalmopathy did not progress within 18 months. Patients between 18 and 65 years old had hyperthyroidism, newly diagnosed and lasting under 2 months. V gave up 0 bases and J gave up 3 bases; unmatched junction bases: 5. This CDR3 has 16 amino acids. The germline CDR1 and CDR2 sequences are MGHDK and SYGVNS.

The sequenced sample consisted of blood. The V gene is TRBV25-1, the J gene TRBJ2-3; the match to TRBD1 covers 8 bases. The clonotype comes from a young woman with Graves' hyperthyroidism. The CDR3 region is CASSEYMDRETDTQYF. DNA of the CDR3: TGTGCCAGCAGTGAATATATGGACAGGGAGACAGATACGCAGTATTTT.